This record covers a single TCR beta chain. Its antigen is still unknown. Every donor provided one heparinised blood draw, which averaged approximately 100 mL. This sample was included in a study of beta chain features in type 1 diabetes. Notes on the study in general: People with Type 1 diabetes carried modestly yet significantly shorter TCRB CDR3s in all four CD4+ subsets.

CDR1 and CDR2 (germline): SQVTM, ANQGSEA. The V end lost 4 bases, the J end lost 0 bases, and 3 bases lay between the germline ends. The CDR3 has 11 residues. The sequenced template was cDNA made from the entire isolated RNA. The read count averaged about 3.6 million across naive, central memory and regulatory T cell samples. Method: immunoSEQ multiplex PCR; TCRdb's copy keeps in-frame clones and lacks some. The sample has approximately 170,000 clones, roughly 60% seen once. The sequenced sample consisted of naive CD4+ T cells from blood. The chain couples TRBV29-1 to TRBJ1-2; D gene unclear. The source of this sequence is a man in his thirties or forties with type 1 diabetes. Here the CDR3 reads CSVVANYGYTF. The CDR3 DNA is TGCAGCGTTGTCGCTAACTATGGCTACACCTTC.